What follows describes a single T cell receptor (beta chain). The data were taken from a study of blood T cell repertoires in COVID-19. For the study at large: Sites in the United States, Italy and Spain provided acute and convalescent COVID-19 samples.

Profiled with immunoSEQ multiplex PCR; TCRdb holds only in-frame clones, not every one. The sample yields 310,000 or so clones, 70% to 90% seen once. CDR3 length: 15 amino acids. In germline, CDR1 is SGHTA, CDR2 FQGNSA. Unmatched junction bases numbered 4, after V lost 6 bases and J lost 2 bases. This TCR came from a woman in her 40s who had recovered from COVID-19. Sample: PBMCs or T cells enriched from blood (not recorded which). This chain links TRBV7-2 with TRBJ2-1, with 10 nucleotides matching TRBD2. In DNA form, the CDR3 reads TGTGCCAGCAGTCGGACTAGCGGAGCCTACAATGAGCAGTTCTTC. It specifies CASSRTSGAYNEQFF. The whole variable domain, filled in from reference TRBV7-2 and TRBJ2-1, reads GAGVSQSPSNKVTEKGKDVELRCDPISGHTALYWYRQSLGQGLEFLIYFQGNSAPDKSGLPSDRFSAERTGGSVSTLTIQRTQQEDSAVYLCASSRTSGAYNEQFFGPGTRLTVL.